A selection of T cell receptor beta chains follows, all from one sample in a study of shared clonotypes between healthy human individuals. Data came from immunoSEQ multiplex PCR; TCRdb stores just in-frame clones and leaves some out. The sample carries about half a million clones, less than 85% recorded once. The source material was PBMCs. The receptor source for this set is a woman aged 40-49 years in good health. Some clones in this sample may be carry-over from other donors' samples. Both conserved end residues are part of each CDR3. The D gene is left open where the match is weak. Expanded clones get a size class; other rows say once, few or many, or leave the size out.

>TRBJ2-5|NA|TRBV29-1|NA
TGCAGCGTTGTGGGGGGGCGTCAAGAGACCCAGTACTTC
CSVVGGRQETQYF
>TRBJ1-1|NA|TRBV28|few
TGTGCCAGCAGTTTATTTACGAACACTGAAGCTTTCTTT
CASSLFTNTEAFF
>TRBJ2-7|NA|TRBV28|NA
TGTGCCAGCAGTCTGGCCCGGAACGAGCACTACGAGCAGTACTTC
CASSLARNEHYEQYF
>TRBJ2-1|TRBD1|TRBV6-1|NA
TGTGCCAGCAGGAGACAGGGTACGAATGAGCAGTTCTTC
CASRRQGTNEQFF
>TRBJ2-1|TRBD2|TRBV7-2|NA
TGTGCCAGCAGCCGAATAGCGGGCCTCTCCTACAATGAGCAGTTCTTC
CASSRIAGLSYNEQFF
>TRBJ2-2|TRBD2|TRBV4-3|NA
TGCGCCAGCAGCCAAGATACGGCGGGAGCAGGAGTATCCGGGGAGCTGTTTTTT
CASSQDTAGAGVSGELFF
>TRBJ2-1|TRBD1|TRBV28|NA
TGTGCCAGCATTGGACAGGGGTCGAATGAGCAGTTCTTC
CASIGQGSNEQFF
>TRBJ1-2|NA|TRBV10-1|few
TGCGCCAGCAAATACCCCGAAACGAGAGTCAGGGTTAACGACTTCTGTAACTATGGCTACACCTTC
CASKYPETRVRVNDFCNYGYTF
>TRBJ2-7|TRBD1|TRBV4-3|NA
TGCGCCAGCAGCCGAGGAATACAGGGGAATGCCTACGAGCAGTACTTC
CASSRGIQGNAYEQYF
>TRBJ2-3|NA|TRBV5-4|NA
TGTGCCAGCAGAGGGCCCACAGATACGCAGTATTTT
CASRGPTDTQYF
>TRBJ2-3|TRBD1|TRBV7-8|NA
TGTGCCAGCAGCGACAGCGGGACAGGGCGCACAGATACGCAGTATTTT
CASSDSGTGRTDTQYF
>TRBJ1-6|NA|TRBV11-3|NA
TGTGCCAGCAGCTTCCGAAGAGATTCACCCCTCCACTTT
CASSFRRDSPLHF
>TRBJ1-2|TRBD1|TRBV9|NA
TGTGCCAGCAGCGTTCAGGGGGGTAATAACTATGGCTACACCTTC
CASSVQGGNNYGYTF
>TRBJ1-5|NA|TRBV27|NA
TGTGCCAGCAGTTTACGGGGCGGCGTCAATCAGCCCCAGCATTTT
CASSLRGGVNQPQHF
>TRBJ2-1|NA|TRBV5-1|NA
TGCGCCAGCAGCTCACAAAGCTCCTACAATGAGCAGTTCTTC
CASSSQSSYNEQFF
>TRBJ2-3|NA|TRBV10-3|once
TGTGCCATATCACAGGTGCCGGGCACAGATACGCAGTATTTT
CAISQVPGTDTQYF
>TRBJ2-1|TRBD2|TRBV7-6|NA
TGTGCCAGCAGCCAAACTAGCGGGAGGCCCTATATGTTCTTC
CASSQTSGRPYMFF
>TRBJ2-1|NA|TRBV5-1|NA
TGCGCCACCGGCCTAGACTCATCCATCTACAATGAGCAGTTCTTC
CATGLDSSIYNEQFF
>TRBJ2-3|TRBD2|TRBV7-2|NA
TGTGCCAGCAGCTTAGTTTCTGGACTAGCGGGAGGAGGAGATACGCAGTATTTT
CASSLVSGLAGGGDTQYF
>TRBJ1-1|TRBD1|TRBV30|many
TGTGCCGGACAGGGGTTCACTGAAGCTTTCTTT
CAGQGFTEAFF
>TRBJ2-7|NA|TRBV28|NA
TGTGCCAGCAGTTTTAGCCTTTCCTACGAGCAGTACTTC
CASSFSLSYEQYF
>TRBJ2-7|NA|TRBV6-4|NA
TGTGCCAGCAGTCCTCGACGGGGGGCCTCCTACGAGCAGTACTTC
CASSPRRGASYEQYF
>TRBJ2-7|NA|TRBV2|once
TGTGCCAGCACCGTCGCAGGGGTTTACGGCGAGCAGTACTTC
CASTVAGVYGEQYF
>TRBJ1-2|TRBD1|TRBV6-1|NA
TGTGCCAGCAGTAGACAGGGGGCGACCTATGGCTACACCTTC
CASSRQGATYGYTF
>TRBJ1-1|NA|TRBV29-1|NA
TGCAGCGCGGGGGAGGTCACTGAAGCTTTCTTT
CSAGEVTEAFF
>TRBJ2-6|NA|TRBV5-4|NA
TGTGCCAGCAGACCCCCTGGCGGCGGGTTCGGGGCCAACGTCCTGACTTTC
CASRPPGGGFGANVLTF